Presented here are 16 T cell receptor beta chains from one specimen sequenced in a study of blood T cell repertoires in COVID-19. The assay was immunoSEQ multiplex PCR, and TCRdb's table has in-frame clones only and misses some. The top ten hold 20% to 25% of the sample, which has about 15,000 clones, less than 75% seen once. Sequencing input: peripheral blood. The receptors were gathered from a boy aged 2 to 10 with active or convalescent COVID-19.

The rearrangement uses TRBV3-1 (or the pseudogene TRBV3-2) and TRBJ2-5, with TRBD2 matching over 9 bases. CDR1 is LGHDT, CDR2 YNNKEL, per germline (reference sequence). The CDR3 has 16 amino acids. V lost 6 bases to trimming and J lost 7 bases; unmatched junction nucleotides: 15. CDR3 in amino acids: CASSPPGRGGRGTQYF. In DNA, the CDR3 is TGTGCCAGCAGTCCCCCCGGGCGGGGGGGCCGGGGGACCCAGTACTTC.

This clone was observed a few times. This chain uses TRBV19 with TRBJ2-7; D unclear. The CDR3 covers 13 residues. CDR1 and CDR2 from the germline V gene are LNHDA and SQIVND (reference sequence). Trimming removed 3 bases from V and 6 bases from J, with 12 bases in between. The CDR3 is CASSIPSSIEQYF. The CDR3 bases are TGTGCCAGTAGTATTCCTTCTTCTATCGAGCAGTACTTC.

This rearrangement joins TRBV18 to TRBJ1-2; the D gene is possibly TRBD1 (5 bases). The V and J ends lost 2 bases and 7 bases respectively, with 5 bases between them. The CDR3 is 11 residues long. Germline assignment: CDR1 KGHSH and CDR2 LQKENI. The CDR3 spells CASSPGAGYTF. CDR3 bases: TGTGCCAGCTCACCAGGGGCTGGCTACACCTTC.

V gene TRBV6-5 combines with J gene TRBJ2-5, with 7 bases fitting TRBD1. CDR1 MNHEY and CDR2 SVGAGI come from the germline V gene. The CDR3 runs to 15 residues. The V segment lost 5 bases and the J segment 8 bases; nucleotides outside the gene matches: 14. The CDR3 spells CASSRGTVGPSTQYF. CDR3 nucleotides: TGTGCCAGCAGTCGAGGGACAGTGGGTCCAAGTACCCAGTACTTC.

This clone was seen a handful of times. This chain links TRBV18 with TRBJ1-2; D ambiguous. The germline V gene encodes CDR1 KGHSH and CDR2 LQKENI. This CDR3 is 13 amino acids long. The V end lost 2 bases, the J end lost 3 bases, and 7 bases lay between the germline ends. CDR3 DNA sequence: TGTGCCAGCTCACCAGGGAGCGACTATGGCTACACCTTC. Translation gives CASSPGSDYGYTF.

V gene TRBV7-2 combines with J gene TRBJ1-5; 10 bases agree with TRBD1. V was pared by 6 bases and J by 3 bases, with 11 bases of the junction left unmatched. The length of the CDR3 is 17 residues. CDR1 is SGHTA and CDR2 is FQGNSA in the germline V gene. The CDR3 bases are TGTGCCAGCAGTCCATTCGGGACAGGGGCTTTCAATCAGCCCCAGCATTTT. Its translation: CASSPFGTGAFNQPQHF.

The chain is built from TRBV5-1 and TRBJ1-4; 10 nucleotides match TRBD1. Germline trimming cut 8 bases from V and 3 bases from J; bases unmatched to any gene: 7. Germline-derived CDR1 and CDR2 are SGHRS and YFSETQ. This CDR3 region has 15 residues. Here the CDR3 DNA reads TGCGCCAGTCACGGACAGGGGGTAGCTAATGAAAAACTGTTTTTT. Protein sequence: CASHGQGVANEKLFF. The entire variable domain, with the rest obtained from reference TRBV5-1 and TRBJ1-4, is as follows: KAGVTQTPRYLIKTRGQQVTLSCSPISGHRSVSWYQQTPGQGLQFLFEYFSETQRNKGNFPGRFSGRQFSNSRSEMNVSTLELGDSALYLCASHGQGVANEKLFFGSGTQLSVL.

The V call is TRBV10-2, the J call TRBJ1-1, with TRBD1 as a possible D gene (5 bases). Trimming took 9 bases from V and 1 from J, leaving 12 bases between them. CDR1 is WSHSY, CDR2 SAAADI, per germline. The CDR3 covers 13 residues. This CDR3 reads CARRTGENTEAFF. In DNA, the CDR3 is TGCGCCAGACGGACGGGGGAGAACACTGAAGCTTTCTTT.

Details on this clone: At one end, the junction sequence differs from germline, possibly due to a read error. The sample contains more than one DNA sequence encoding this CDR3. The chain is built from TRBV10-3 and TRBJ2-6, with D possibly being TRBD1 (6 bases). The germline V gene encodes CDR1 ENHRY and CDR2 SYGVKD. This CDR3 spans 15 amino acids. The CDR3 spells CAITGQSSGANVLTF. CDR3 sequence (DNA): TGTGCTATCACCGGACAGAGCTCTGGGGCCAACGTCCTGACTTTC.

The V gene is TRBV14, the J gene TRBJ1-1; D not certain. V lost 0 bases and J lost 1, with 6 bases in between. The CDR3 runs to 14 residues. In germline, CDR1 is SGHDN, CDR2 FVKESK. CDR3 amino acids: CASSQELPNTEAFF. The CDR3 region has the DNA TGTGCCAGCAGCCAAGAACTCCCGAACACTGAAGCTTTCTTT. Complete variable domain (other parts from reference TRBV14 and TRBJ1-1): EAGVTQFPSHSVIEKGQTVTLRCDPISGHDNLYWYRRVMGKEIKFLLHFVKESKQDESGMPNNRFLAERTGGTYSTLKVQPAELEDSGVYFCASSQELPNTEAFFGQGTRLTVV.

The chain couples TRBV3-1 (or the pseudogene TRBV3-2) to TRBJ2-3; 8 bases agree with TRBD2. J gave up 2 bases and V 4 bases, and 8 bases lay outside the gene matches. Per germline, CDR1 LGHDT and CDR2 YNNKEL (reference sequence). The CDR3 is made up of 16 amino acids. CDR3 bases: TGTGCCAGCAGCCGGTCCGGGACTAGACTCACAGATACGCAGTATTTT. Its protein product is CASSRSGTRLTDTQYF.

This clone was seen only a few times. The chain uses TRBV6-2 or TRBV6-3 and TRBJ2-1; 7 bases are a match to TRBD2. Germline V gene sequence: CDR1 MNHEY, CDR2 SVGEGT. Trimming took 2 bases from V and 4 from J; bases not matched to a gene: 5. This CDR3 comprises 15 residues. The CDR3 coding sequence is TGTGCCAGCAGTTACATGGCGGGAGCTTACAATGAGCAGTTCTTC. Translation: CASSYMAGAYNEQFF.

The V and J genes are TRBV2 and TRBJ1-2; no firm D call. Germline V gene lookup returns CDR1 SNHLY and CDR2 FYNNEI. V lost 6 bases and J lost 7, with 18 bases in between. The CDR3 totals 14 residues. CDR3 DNA: TGTGCCAGCAGGGAGGGCCAAAGCTGGGGTGGCTACACCTTC. It codes for CASREGQSWGGYTF. Based on the CDR3 plus reference TRBV2 and TRBJ1-2, the full variable domain is EPEVTQTPSHQVTQMGQEVILRCVPISNHLYFYWYRQILGQKVEFLVSFYNNEISEKSEIFDDQFSVERPDGSNFTLKIRSTKLEDSAMYFCASREGQSWGGYTFGSGTRLTVV.

This chain uses TRBV4-2 with TRBJ2-4; D is undetermined. Germline CDR1 is LGHNA and CDR2 is YNFKEQ. Trimming pared 0 bases from V and 0 bases from J, leaving 9 bases between. The CDR3 runs 16 residues. The CDR3 loop reads CASSQEPAKAKNIQYF. The DNA of the CDR3 is TGTGCCAGCAGCCAAGAACCCGCTAAAGCCAAAAACATTCAGTACTTC.

The chain employs TRBV2 and TRBJ1-1, with 9 bases matching TRBD1. J lost 2 bases, V lost 4 bases, and 2 bases had no gene match. This CDR3 region has 14 residues. Germline V gene data show CDR1 as SNHLY and CDR2 as FYNNEI. The DNA of the CDR3 is TGTGCCAGCAGTGGACAGGGGGAAAACACTGAAGCTTTCTTT. This gives the protein CASSGQGENTEAFF.

This clone appeared once. The chain recombines TRBV24-1 with TRBJ2-7, with D possibly being TRBD1 (6 bases). V was trimmed by 2 bases and J by 4 bases, leaving 11 bases between them. The length of the CDR3 is 14 residues. In germline, CDR1 is KGHDR, CDR2 SFDVKD. Here the CDR3 DNA reads TGTGCCACCAGTGATTCCGGCAGGGGATACGAGCAGTACTTC. Translating gives CATSDSGRGYEQYF.